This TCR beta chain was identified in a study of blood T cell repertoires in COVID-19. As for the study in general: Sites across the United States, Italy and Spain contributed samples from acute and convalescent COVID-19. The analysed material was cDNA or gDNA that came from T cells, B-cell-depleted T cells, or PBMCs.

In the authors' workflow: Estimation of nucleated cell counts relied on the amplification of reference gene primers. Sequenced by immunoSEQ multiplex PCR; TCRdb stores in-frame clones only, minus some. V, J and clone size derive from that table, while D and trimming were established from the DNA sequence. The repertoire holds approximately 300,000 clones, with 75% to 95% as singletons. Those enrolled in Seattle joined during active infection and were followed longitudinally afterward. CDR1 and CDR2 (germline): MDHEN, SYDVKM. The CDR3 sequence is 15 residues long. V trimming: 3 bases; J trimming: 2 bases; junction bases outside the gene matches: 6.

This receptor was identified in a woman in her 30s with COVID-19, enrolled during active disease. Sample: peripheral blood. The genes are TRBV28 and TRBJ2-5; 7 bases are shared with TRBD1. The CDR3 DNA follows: TGTGCCAGCAGTTTGCTTGACAGGGATCAAGAGACCCAGTACTTC. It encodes CASSLLDRDQETQYF. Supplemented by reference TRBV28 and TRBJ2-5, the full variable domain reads DVKVTQSSRYLVKRTGEKVFLECVQDMDHENMFWYRQDPGLGLRLIYFSYDVKMKEKGDIPEGYSVSREKKERFSLILESASTNQTSMYLCASSLLDRDQETQYFGPGTRLLVL.